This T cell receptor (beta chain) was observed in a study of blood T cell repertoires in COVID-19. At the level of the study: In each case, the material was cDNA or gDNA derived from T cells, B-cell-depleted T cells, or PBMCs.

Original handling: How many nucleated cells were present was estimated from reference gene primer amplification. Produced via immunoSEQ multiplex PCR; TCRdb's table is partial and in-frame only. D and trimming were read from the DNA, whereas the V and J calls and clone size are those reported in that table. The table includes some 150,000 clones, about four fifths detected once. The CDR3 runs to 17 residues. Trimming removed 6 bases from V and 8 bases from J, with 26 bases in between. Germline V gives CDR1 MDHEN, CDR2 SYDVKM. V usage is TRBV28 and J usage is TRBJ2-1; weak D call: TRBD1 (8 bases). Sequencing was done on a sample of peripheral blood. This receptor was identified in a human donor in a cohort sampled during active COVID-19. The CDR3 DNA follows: TGTGCCAGCAGCAGAGATTTTAGGACAGGGAGGGGTCATGAGCAGTTCTTC. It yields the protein CASSRDFRTGRGHEQFF.